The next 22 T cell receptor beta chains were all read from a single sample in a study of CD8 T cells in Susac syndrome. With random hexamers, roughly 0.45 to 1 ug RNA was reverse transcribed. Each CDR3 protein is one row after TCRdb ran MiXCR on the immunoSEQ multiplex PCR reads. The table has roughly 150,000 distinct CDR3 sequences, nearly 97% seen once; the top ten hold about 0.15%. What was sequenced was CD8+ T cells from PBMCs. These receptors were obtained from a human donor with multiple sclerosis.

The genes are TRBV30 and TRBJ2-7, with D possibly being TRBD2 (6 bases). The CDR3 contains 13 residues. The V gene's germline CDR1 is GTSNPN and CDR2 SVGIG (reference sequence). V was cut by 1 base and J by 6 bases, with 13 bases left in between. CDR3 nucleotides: TGTGCCTGGAGTGAACGGACTACCACCGAGCAGTACTTC. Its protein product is CAWSERTTTEQYF. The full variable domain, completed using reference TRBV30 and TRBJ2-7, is SQTIHQWPATLVQPVGSPLSLECTVEGTSNPNLYWYRQAAGRGLQLLFYSVGIGQISSEVPQNLSASRPQDRQFILSSKKLLLSDSGFYLCAWSERTTTEQYFGPGTRLTVT.

DNA for the CDR3: TGTGCCAGCAGTTTATGGGACGTAATTGGGGGGGCCAACGTCCTGACTTTC. This encodes CASSLWDVIGGANVLTF. J is TRBJ2-6 and V is TRBV27, with D perhaps TRBD1 or TRBD2 (5 bases each). CDR3 size: 17 residues. The ends were cut back, 1 base at V and 4 bases at J, with 14 bases in the middle. Germline V gene sequence: CDR1 MNHEY, CDR2 SMNVEV (reference sequence). Variable domain in full (rest from reference TRBV27 and TRBJ2-6): EAQVTQNPRYLITVTGKKLTVTCSQNMNHEYMSWYRQDPGLGLRQIYYSMNVEVTDKGDVPEGYKVSRKEKRNFPLILESPSPNQTSLYFCASSLWDVIGGANVLTFGAGSRLTVL.

The CDR3 spells CASSLEAGWYHEQFF. CDR3 nucleotides: TGCGCCAGCAGCTTGGAGGCGGGATGGTATCATGAGCAGTTCTTC. The rearrangement links TRBV5-1 to TRBJ2-1; tentative D call: TRBD2 (6 bases). The V end was cut by 0 bases, the J end by 8 bases, with 15 bases between. Germline CDR1 is SGHRS and CDR2 is YFSETQ. The CDR3 is 15 residues long.

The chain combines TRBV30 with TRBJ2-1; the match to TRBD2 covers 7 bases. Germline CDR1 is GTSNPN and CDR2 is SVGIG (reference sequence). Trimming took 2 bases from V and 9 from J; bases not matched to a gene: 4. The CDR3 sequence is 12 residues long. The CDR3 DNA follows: TGTGCCTGGAGTAGAGCGGGAACTGAGCAGTTCTTC. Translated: CAWSRAGTEQFF.

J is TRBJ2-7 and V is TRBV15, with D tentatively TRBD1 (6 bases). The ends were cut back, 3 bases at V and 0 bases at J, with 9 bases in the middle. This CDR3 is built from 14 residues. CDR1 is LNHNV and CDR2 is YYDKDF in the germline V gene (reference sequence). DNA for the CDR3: TGTGCCACCAGCAGTGACAGGTCCTCCTACGAGCAGTACTTC. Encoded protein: CATSSDRSSYEQYF.

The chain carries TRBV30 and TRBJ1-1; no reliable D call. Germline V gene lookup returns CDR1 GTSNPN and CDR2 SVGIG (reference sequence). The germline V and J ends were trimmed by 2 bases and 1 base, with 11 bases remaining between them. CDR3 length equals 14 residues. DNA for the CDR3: TGTGCCTGGAGTATAGTACAGACGAACACTGAAGCTTTCTTT. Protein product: CAWSIVQTNTEAFF.

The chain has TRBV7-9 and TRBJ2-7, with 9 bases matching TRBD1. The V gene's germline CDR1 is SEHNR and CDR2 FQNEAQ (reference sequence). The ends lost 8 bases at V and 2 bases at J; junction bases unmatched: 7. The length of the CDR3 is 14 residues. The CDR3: CASERTGETYEQYF. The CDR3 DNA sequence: TGTGCCAGCGAAAGGACAGGGGAGACCTACGAGCAGTACTTC.

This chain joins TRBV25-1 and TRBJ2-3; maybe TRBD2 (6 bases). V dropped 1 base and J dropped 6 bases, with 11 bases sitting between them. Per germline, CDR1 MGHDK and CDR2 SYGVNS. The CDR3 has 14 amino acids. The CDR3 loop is CASSEFLGGDTQYF. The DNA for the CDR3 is TGTGCCAGCAGTGAATTTCTTGGGGGGGATACGCAGTATTTT.

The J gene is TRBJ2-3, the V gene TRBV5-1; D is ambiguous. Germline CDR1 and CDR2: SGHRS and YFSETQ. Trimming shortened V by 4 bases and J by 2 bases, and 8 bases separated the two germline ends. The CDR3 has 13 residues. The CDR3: CASSPTPTDTQYF. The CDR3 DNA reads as TGCGCCAGCAGCCCGACCCCCACAGATACGCAGTATTTT.

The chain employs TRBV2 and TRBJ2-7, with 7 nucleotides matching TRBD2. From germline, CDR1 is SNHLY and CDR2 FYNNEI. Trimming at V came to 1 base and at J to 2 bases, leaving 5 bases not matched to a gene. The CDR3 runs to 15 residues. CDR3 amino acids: CASSEGPAGTYEQYV. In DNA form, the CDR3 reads TGTGCCAGCAGTGAAGGGCCAGCGGGGACCTACGAGCAGTACGTC.

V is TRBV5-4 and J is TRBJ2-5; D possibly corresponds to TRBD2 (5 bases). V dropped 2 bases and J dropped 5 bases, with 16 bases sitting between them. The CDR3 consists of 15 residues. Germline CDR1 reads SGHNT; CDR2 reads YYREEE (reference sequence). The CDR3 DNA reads TGTGCCAGCAGCTTTCCAGCGGCGGCCGAGGAGACCCAGTACTTC. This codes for CASSFPAAAEETQYF.

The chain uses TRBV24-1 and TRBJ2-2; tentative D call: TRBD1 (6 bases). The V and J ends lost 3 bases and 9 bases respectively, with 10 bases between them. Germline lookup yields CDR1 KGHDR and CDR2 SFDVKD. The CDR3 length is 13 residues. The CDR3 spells CATSDRGSRELFF. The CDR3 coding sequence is TGTGCCACCAGTGATAGGGGGAGCAGGGAGCTGTTTTTT.

CDR3 in amino acids: CAWSSNLNEQFF. The DNA for the CDR3 is TGTGCCTGGAGCTCAAATCTGAATGAGCAGTTCTTC. The V gene is TRBV30, the J gene TRBJ2-1; D not certain. V was trimmed by 3 bases and J by 7 bases, leaving 10 bases between them. CDR1 and CDR2 from the germline V gene are GTSNPN and SVGIG (reference sequence). The CDR3 spans 12 residues.

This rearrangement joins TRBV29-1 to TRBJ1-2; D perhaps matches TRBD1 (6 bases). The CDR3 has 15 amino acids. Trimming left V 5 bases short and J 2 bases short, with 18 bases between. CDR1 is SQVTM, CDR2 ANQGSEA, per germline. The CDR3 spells CSVREEGDPNYGYTF. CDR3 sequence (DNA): TGCAGCGTTCGGGAGGAGGGGGACCCCAACTATGGCTACACCTTC. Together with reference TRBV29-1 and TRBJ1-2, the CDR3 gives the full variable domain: SAVISQKPSRDICQRGTSLTIQCQVDSQVTMMFWYRQQPGQSLTLIATANQGSEATYESGFVIDKFPISRPNLTFSTLTVSNMSPEDSSIYLCSVREEGDPNYGYTFGSGTRLTVV.

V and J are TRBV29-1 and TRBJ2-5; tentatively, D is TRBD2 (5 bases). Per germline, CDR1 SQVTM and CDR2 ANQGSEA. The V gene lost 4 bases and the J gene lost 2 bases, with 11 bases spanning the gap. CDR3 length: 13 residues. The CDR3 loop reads CSVVRGIQETQYF. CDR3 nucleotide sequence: TGCAGCGTTGTGAGAGGGATTCAAGAGACCCAGTACTTC.

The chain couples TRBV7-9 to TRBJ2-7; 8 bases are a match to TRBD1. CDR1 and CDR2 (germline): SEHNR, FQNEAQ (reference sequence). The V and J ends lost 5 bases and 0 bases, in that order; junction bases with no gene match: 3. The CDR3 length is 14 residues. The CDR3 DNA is TGTGCCAGCAGCGAGGACAGGGACTCCTACGAGCAGTACGTC. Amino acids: CASSEDRDSYEQYV.

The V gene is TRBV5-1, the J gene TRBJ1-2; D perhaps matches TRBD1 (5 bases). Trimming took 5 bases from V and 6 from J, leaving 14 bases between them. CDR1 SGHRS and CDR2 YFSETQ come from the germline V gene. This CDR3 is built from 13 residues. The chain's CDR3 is CASSVGDGDGYTF. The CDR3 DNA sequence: TGCGCCAGCAGTGTGGGGGACGGCGATGGCTACACCTTC.

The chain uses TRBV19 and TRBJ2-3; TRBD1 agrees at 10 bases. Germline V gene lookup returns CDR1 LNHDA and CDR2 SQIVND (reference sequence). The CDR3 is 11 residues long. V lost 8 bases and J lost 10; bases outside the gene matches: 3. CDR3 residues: CASGQGVAQYF. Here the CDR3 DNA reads TGTGCCAGTGGACAGGGGGTCGCGCAGTATTTT.

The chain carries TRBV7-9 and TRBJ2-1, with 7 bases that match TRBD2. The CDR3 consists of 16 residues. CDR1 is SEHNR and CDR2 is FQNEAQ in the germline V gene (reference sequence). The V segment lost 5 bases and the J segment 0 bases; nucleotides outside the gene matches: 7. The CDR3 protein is CASSGPSGSSYNEQFF. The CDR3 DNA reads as TGTGCCAGCAGCGGGCCTAGCGGCAGCTCCTACAATGAGCAGTTCTTC.

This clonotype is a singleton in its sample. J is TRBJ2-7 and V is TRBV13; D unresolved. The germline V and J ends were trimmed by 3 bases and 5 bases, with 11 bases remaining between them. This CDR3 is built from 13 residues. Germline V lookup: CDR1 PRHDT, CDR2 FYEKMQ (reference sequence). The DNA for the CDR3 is TGTGCCAGCAGCTTTCGGCCCATTGACGAGCAGTACTTC. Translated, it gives CASSFRPIDEQYF.

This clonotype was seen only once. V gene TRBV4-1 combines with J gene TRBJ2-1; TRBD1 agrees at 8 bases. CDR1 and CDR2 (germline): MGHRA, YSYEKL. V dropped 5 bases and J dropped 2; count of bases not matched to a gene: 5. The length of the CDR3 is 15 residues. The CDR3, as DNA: TGCGCCAGCAGCACACGACAGGGGCCCTACAATGAGCAGTTCTTC. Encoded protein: CASSTRQGPYNEQFF.

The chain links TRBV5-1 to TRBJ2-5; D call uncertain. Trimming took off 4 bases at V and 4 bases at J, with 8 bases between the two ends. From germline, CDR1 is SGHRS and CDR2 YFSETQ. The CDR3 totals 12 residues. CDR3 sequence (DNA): TGCGCCAGCAGCCCCGCGGTAGAGACCCAGTACTTC. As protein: CASSPAVETQYF.